This T cell receptor (beta chain) is from a study of cytomegalovirus exposure and HLA in healthy donors (dated by TCRdb to 2015 to 2018). In terms of the full investigation: An earlier analysis of 587 of the donors reported about 290 Gb of sequence data and 100 million to 140 million unique TCR beta sequences from about 180 million T cells. Every repertoire in the discovery cohort had been generated on one and the same sequencing platform. Roughly 5 DR-DQ haplotypes were treated as single units for association and clustering because of strong linkage in the cohort. The genetic ancestry cluster associated with self-reported Caucasian donors included 81% of the roughly 390 genotyped donors. The study profiled the T cell repertoires of more than 500 subjects by immunosequencing and related them to cytomegalovirus serostatus. To decide whether each TCR beta V gene segment behaved as functional or pseudogenic, an earlier analysis of some 600 of the donors relied on high-throughput TCR beta sequencing. Genome-wide SNP genotypes for about 55% of the 666 donors were used in a later genetic analysis, which treated that subset as a discovery cohort. Class I and class II HLA loci were covered by the typing at four-digit resolution. An early release that covered some 640 HLA-typed donors contained approximately 300 gigabases of sequencing data and tens of millions of unique TCR sequences. The study was designed to test whether signatures of past pathogen exposure could be identified by cataloging public T cell receptors. In the later analysis, no new phenotypic data were used to find candidate immune exposures; instead, reliance was placed on TCR beta sequences and their occurrence across donors. The study combined high-throughput TCR immunosequencing, statistical association of individual TCRs with disease status, and machine learning to predict cytomegalovirus infection status. The number of donors typed differed by locus, with about 629-640 for A, B, C, DRB1 and DQB1, more than 500 for DQA1, under 610 for DPA1, and 400 to 490 for DPB1. Across about 380 genotyped donors of the cohort, an average of roughly 200,000 unique TCR beta nucleotide sequences per donor were sequenced, and roughly a sixth of those sequences were non-productive. Alongside the repertoire data, information on donor age, sex, ethnicity and CMV serostatus was compiled. A later analysis re-analyzed previously published TCR beta repertoires from approximately 670 donors and added high-resolution HLA genotyping to study TCR occurrence patterns. Besides the first cohort of hundreds of subjects, a separate validation cohort made up of roughly 120 different subjects was used. General study outcomes and caveats: Specific HLA alleles were associated with 15,000 to 20,000 TCR beta sequences at a false discovery rate of 0.05 in a later analysis. According to a later genetic analysis, donors in an Asian-associated ancestry cluster had fewer N-insertions in productive TCRs than the approximately 700-donor mean. Immune exposure information for the cohort was limited to CMV serostatus. A cluster of highly shared sequence variants was judged likely to represent a technical artifact of the sequencing pipeline. The 87-base-pair reads could not distinguish some IMGT-functional V segments, including TRBV6-2 and TRBV6-3, so those segments were excluded. A later analysis found that TCR association rates varied across HLA loci, with DRB1 alleles showing the most associated TCRs and HLA-C alleles the fewest. A later analysis reported that several top co-occurrence clusters appeared linked to parvovirus B19, influenza, CMV and Epstein-Barr virus. Most TCR sequences were observed very rarely across donors, whereas some public TCRs were present in many individuals. The classifier was reported to diagnose cytomegalovirus status with high specificity and sensitivity in both the original cohort and the validation cohort. The authors suggested that the approach could potentially be generalized to other disease states and immunological phenotypes. An association between a missense DCLRE1C variant and V-gene and J-gene trimming of TCR beta chains was found in a later genetic analysis and replicated in an independent cohort. HLA typing was unavailable for some donors at each locus, so association tests used only the typed subset. The study listed 150 to 200 TCR beta chains as associated with cytomegalovirus. In a later analysis, most CMV-associated TCR beta chains were found to appear HLA-restricted, with HLA associations seemingly driven largely by CMV exposure. The presence/absence analyses assumed that sequencing depth was roughly uniform across donors, and that assumption may not be true. A further reported finding was that TCR beta sequences accurately predicted the HLA-A and HLA-B alleles for most subjects in the first cohort. When HLA alleles, especially DR and DQ, strongly co-occurred, attributing TCR associations to individual alleles was difficult. Because counts were too low, under 20 rarely observed V segments, including chromosome 9 orphons, were left out of the earlier analysis of 500 to 650 of the donors. In vitro tests confirmed that a few of the cytomegalovirus-associated TCR beta chains recognize cytomegalovirus antigens. Linkage disequilibrium might explain the correlated functional status among segregating V segments, but an unknown experimental factor could not be ruled out. Broadly in line with IMGT annotations, most TCR beta V segments showed up in productive rearrangements about 87% or about 30% of the time in an earlier analysis of several hundred of the donors. In this cohort, only TCR beta chains were sequenced, and detectable features were limited by the absence of alpha or paired-chain data. Compared with equally common non-associated chains, HLA-associated TCR beta chains in a later analysis were more clonally expanded and had lower generation probabilities.

The germline V gene encodes CDR1 MDHEN and CDR2 SYDVKM. V trim: 3 bases; J trim: 2 bases; unmatched bases: 8. The CDR3 numbers 16 residues from cysteine through phenylalanine. Only the CDR3 part of the read is kept: 48 bases, read in frame from the first base. In total, roughly 670 healthy bone marrow donors made up the cohort. All cohort members were sampled while nominally healthy, although unrecorded immune exposures were likely present. The donor tested CMV seronegative and was one of the 352 seronegative cohort members. Every donor gave a peripheral blood sample, and the peripheral blood mononuclear cells from that sample were used for TCR beta sequencing. The Qiagen DNeasy Blood Extraction Kit was used to extract genomic DNA from the blood cell samples. The library was generated by the immunoSEQ multiplex PCR assay. The multiplex PCR relied on a mix of 60 forward primers for TCR Vbeta segments and 13 reverse primers for TCR Jbeta segments. Amplification of the CDR3 region of rearranged TCR beta genes was performed with a multiplex PCR assay on genomic DNA. On the Illumina HiSeq System, the amplified TCR beta libraries were sequenced as 87-base-pair reads. The authors processed their data as follows. In a later analysis, roughly 80 million unique TCR beta chains were counted across the roughly 610 repertoires, and roughly 11 million of these chains were shared by at least two donors. Raw reads were error-corrected and collapsed into unique sequences by a nearest-neighbor algorithm in which closely related sequences were merged to remove PCR and sequencing errors. Alignment of CDR3 sequences to IMGT reference sequences was used to assign V, D and J gene segments. For a sequence to be retained, at least a six-nucleotide match to both a V gene segment and a J gene segment was required. A rearrangement was called productive if the CDR3 had no stop codons and remained in frame with V and J, and every other rearrangement was called non-productive. CDR3 was defined by IMGT convention, running from the second conserved V-encoded cysteine to the conserved J-encoded phenylalanine. The earlier analysis of 500 to 750 of the donors excluded any sequence lacking an unambiguous match to a single V gene segment. An earlier analysis of almost 600 of the donors classified V segments as functional when productive rearrangements were above 56.7% and as segregating when the standard deviation between donors was above 5%. To diagnose cytomegalovirus status from the catalog of TCR beta chain sequences, a statistical classification framework was built. A later analysis assigned V and J genes by comparing TCR nucleotide sequences with IMGT/GENE-DB human TR gene sequences. The TCRdist pipeline was used in a later analysis to assign CDR3 sequences and most-parsimonious VDJ recombination scenarios. In a later analysis, each TCR beta chain was defined by its CDR3 amino acid sequence together with its V-gene family, and reads lacking a unique V-gene family were excluded. As a way to deal with suspected cross-contamination and a sequencing artifact, a later analysis dropped 592 nucleotide sequences that were highly shared and had low generation probability. In a later analysis, a clonal expansion index for each public chain was calculated from normalized within-repertoire ranks of inferred template counts. In a later analysis, generation probabilities were computed using a VDJ recombination model fitted to out-of-frame rearrangements, and the results were checked against IGoR. In a later analysis, TCR-TCR, TCR-HLA and TCR-CMV co-occurrence was scored with hypergeometric tests, and a repertoire-size bias correction was applied to TCR pairs. To estimate false discovery rates, a later analysis permuted the HLA or CMV assignments 20 times. In a later analysis, co-occurring TCRs were grouped using DBSCAN, with TCRdist sequence similarity added in when clustering inside HLA-allele-positive subsets. Co-occurrence clustering excluded repertoires with fewer than 30,000 or more than 120,000 public chains, plus five with anomalous nucleotide sharing. TCRdb limited this immuneACCESS table to in-frame rearrangements with V and J called. A share of clones is missing; checked studies link under half to unresolved V genes, and the rest is unexplained. V and J calls and clone size come straight from that table; D and trimming were deduced from the DNA. The sample includes 60,000 or so clones, with around 79% observed a single time. The top ten clonotypes cover around 2.6% of the sample.

As to this clone: Its antigen has not been determined. No much larger clonotype is one base removed from it; base qualities were not supplied.

Sequenced sample: PBMCs. The chain is encoded by TRBV28 joined to TRBJ2-7, with 9 middle bases fitting TRBD2. The clonotype was recovered from a female donor in good health and CMV-seronegative. The CDR3 region has the sequence CASSFRTSGLTYEQYF. The sequenced DNA: TGTGCCAGCAGTTTCAGAACTAGCGGGCTTACCTACGAGCAGTACTTC.